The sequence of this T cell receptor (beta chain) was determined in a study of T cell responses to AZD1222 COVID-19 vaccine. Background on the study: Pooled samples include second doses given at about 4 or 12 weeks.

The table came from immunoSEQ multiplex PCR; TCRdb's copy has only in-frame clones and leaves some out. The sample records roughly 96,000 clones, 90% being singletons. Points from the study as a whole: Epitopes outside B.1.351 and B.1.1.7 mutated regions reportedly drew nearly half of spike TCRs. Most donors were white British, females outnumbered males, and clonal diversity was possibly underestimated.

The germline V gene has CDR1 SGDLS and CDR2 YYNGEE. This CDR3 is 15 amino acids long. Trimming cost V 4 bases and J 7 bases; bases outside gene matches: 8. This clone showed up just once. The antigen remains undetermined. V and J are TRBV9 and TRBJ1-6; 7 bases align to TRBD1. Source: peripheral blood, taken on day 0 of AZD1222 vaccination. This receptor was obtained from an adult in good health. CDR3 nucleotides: TGTGCCAGCAGCAGCACCGACAGGGCAAATTCACCCCTCCACTTT. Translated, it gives CASSSTDRANSPLHF.